This T cell receptor (beta chain) was captured by sequencing in a study of T cell changes during pregnancy in multiple sclerosis. Produced via immunoSEQ multiplex PCR; TCRdb's table is partial and in-frame only. This sample carries approximately 85,000 clones, 85% to 95% of them seen once, and the ten largest clones take 2% to 3%. Germline values: CDR1 KGHSH, CDR2 LQKENI. The CDR3 is made up of 14 amino acids. Trimming shortened V by 4 bases and J by 1 base, and 10 bases separated the two germline ends. This clone was seen once. Sample: peripheral blood, taken in the third trimester of pregnancy. This TCR was recovered from a female donor with multiple sclerosis, enrolled in a pregnancy study. The chain joins TRBV18 to TRBJ2-5, with D tentatively TRBD1 (6 bases). The CDR3 loop is CASSLGQPQETQYF. CDR3 bases: TGTGCCAGCTCACTTGGACAGCCCCAAGAGACCCAGTACTTC.